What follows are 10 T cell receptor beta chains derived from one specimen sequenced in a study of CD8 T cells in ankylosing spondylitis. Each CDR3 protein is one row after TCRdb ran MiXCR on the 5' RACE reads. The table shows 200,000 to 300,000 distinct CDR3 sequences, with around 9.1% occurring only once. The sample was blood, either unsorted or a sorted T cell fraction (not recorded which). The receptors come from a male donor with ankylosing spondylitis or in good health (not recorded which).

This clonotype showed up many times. The CDR3 region is CSARDREGRDTEAFF. DNA of the CDR3: TGCAGTGCTAGGGACAGGGAAGGCCGTGACACTGAAGCTTTCTTT. The V and J genes are TRBV20-1 and TRBJ1-1, with TRBD1 matching over 8 bases. Germline CDR1 reads DFQATT; CDR2 reads SNEGSKA (reference sequence). The CDR3 covers 15 residues. The V segment lost 3 bases and the J segment 3 bases; nucleotides outside the gene matches: 9.

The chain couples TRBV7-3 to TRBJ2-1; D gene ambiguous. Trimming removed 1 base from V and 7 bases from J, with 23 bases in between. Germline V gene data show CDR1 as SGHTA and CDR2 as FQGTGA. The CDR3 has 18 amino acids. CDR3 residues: CASSLRARSLSIDNEQFF. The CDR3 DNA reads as TGTGCCAGCAGCTTAAGGGCCAGGTCTCTTAGTATTGATAATGAGCAGTTCTTC.

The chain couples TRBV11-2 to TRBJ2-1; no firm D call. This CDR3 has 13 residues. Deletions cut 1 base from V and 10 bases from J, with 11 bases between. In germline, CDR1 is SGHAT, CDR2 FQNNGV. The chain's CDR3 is CASSLAGAIEQFF. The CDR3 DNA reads TGTGCCAGCAGCTTAGCCGGAGCAATCGAGCAGTTCTTC.

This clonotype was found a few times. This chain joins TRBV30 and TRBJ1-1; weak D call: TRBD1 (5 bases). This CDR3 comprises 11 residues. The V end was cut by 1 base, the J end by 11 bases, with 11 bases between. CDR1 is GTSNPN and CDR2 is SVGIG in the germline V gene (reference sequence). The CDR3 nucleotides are TGTGCCTGGAGTGAGGGGCCGGGGGCTTTCTTT. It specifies CAWSEGPGAFF.

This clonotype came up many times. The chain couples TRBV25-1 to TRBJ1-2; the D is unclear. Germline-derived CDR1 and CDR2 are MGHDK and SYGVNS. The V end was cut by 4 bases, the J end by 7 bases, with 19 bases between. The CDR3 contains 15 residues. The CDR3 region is CASSARRADLGGYTF. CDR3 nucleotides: TGTGCCAGCAGTGCAAGGAGGGCCGACCTAGGTGGCTACACCTTC.

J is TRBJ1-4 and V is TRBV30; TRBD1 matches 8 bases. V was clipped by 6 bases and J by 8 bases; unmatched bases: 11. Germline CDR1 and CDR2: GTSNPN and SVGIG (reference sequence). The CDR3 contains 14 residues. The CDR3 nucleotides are TGTGCCTGCCCCGGGACAGGCCAAGGGGAAAAACTGTTTTTT. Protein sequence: CACPGTGQGEKLFF.

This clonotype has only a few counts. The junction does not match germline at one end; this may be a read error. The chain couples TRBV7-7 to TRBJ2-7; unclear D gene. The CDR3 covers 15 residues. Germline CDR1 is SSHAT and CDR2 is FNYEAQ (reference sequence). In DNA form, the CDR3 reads TGTGCTAGCAGCTTAGAGGTCGGTAGGGACTACGAGCAGTACTTC. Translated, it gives CASSLEVGRDYEQYF.

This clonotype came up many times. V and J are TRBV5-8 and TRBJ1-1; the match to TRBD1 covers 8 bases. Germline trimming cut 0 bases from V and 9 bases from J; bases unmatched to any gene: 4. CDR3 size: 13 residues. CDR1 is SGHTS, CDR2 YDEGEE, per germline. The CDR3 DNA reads TGTGCCAGCAGCTTGGATTCAGGGGGCAAAGCTTTCTTT. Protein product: CASSLDSGGKAFF. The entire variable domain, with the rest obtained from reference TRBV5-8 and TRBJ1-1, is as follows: EAGVTQSPTHLIKTRGQQATLRCSPISGHTSVYWYQQALGLGLQFLLWYDEGEERNRGNFPPRFSGRQFPNYSSELNVNALELEDSALYLCASSLDSGGKAFFGQGTRLTVV.

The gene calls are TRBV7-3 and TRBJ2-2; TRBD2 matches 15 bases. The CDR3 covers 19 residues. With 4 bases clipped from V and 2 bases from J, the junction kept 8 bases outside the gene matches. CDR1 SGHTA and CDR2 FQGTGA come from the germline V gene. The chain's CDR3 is CASSSLGLAGGGNTGELFF. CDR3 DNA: TGTGCCAGCAGCTCGTTGGGACTAGCGGGGGGCGGTAACACCGGGGAGCTGTTTTTT.

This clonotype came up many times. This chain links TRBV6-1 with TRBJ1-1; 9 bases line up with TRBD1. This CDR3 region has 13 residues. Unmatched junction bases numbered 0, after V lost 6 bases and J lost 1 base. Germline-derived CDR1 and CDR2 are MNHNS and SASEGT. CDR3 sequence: CASRQGANTEAFF. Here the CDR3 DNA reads TGTGCCAGCAGACAGGGGGCGAACACTGAAGCTTTCTTT.